These 29 T cell receptor beta chains came from one sample sequenced in a study of T-cell memory formation after mild COVID-19. Via MiXCR, TCRdb re-called the 5' RACE reads, giving one row per CDR3 protein. The sample includes approximately 490,000 distinct CDR3 sequences, about 20% seen only once; the top ten take around an eighth. The sample taken for sequencing was PBMCs or a T cell subset sorted from them (not recorded which). The receptors stem from an adult woman who had mild COVID-19 (a few samples of this study predate the infection). Cell type and time point are not known.

The chain carries TRBV9 and TRBJ2-7; 7 bases are a match to TRBD1. Germline V gene sequence: CDR1 SGDLS, CDR2 YYNGEE. Unmatched junction bases numbered 9, after V lost 4 bases and J lost 2 bases. The CDR3 runs 15 residues. The CDR3 protein is CASSILDDRAYEQYF. The CDR3 DNA reads TGTGCCAGCAGCATTTTGGACGACAGGGCCTACGAGCAGTACTTC.

The table lists this clonotype with many counts. The V gene is TRBV10-3, the J gene TRBJ2-7; possibly TRBD1 or TRBD2 for D (6 bases each). The V gene lost 8 bases and the J gene lost 7 bases, with 21 bases spanning the gap. In germline, CDR1 is ENHRY, CDR2 SYGVKD. The CDR3 length is 14 residues. In DNA form, the CDR3 reads TGTGCCATCGGGGACTCACAGGGTACGGGGGAGCAGTACTTC. Protein: CAIGDSQGTGEQYF.

In its sample, this clonotype was seen many times. This chain links TRBV7-9 with TRBJ2-5; TRBD2 matches 9 bases. There are 14 residues in the CDR3. Germline V gene data show CDR1 as SEHNR and CDR2 as FQNEAQ (reference sequence). V lost 7 bases to trimming and J lost 2 bases; unmatched junction nucleotides: 5. Here the CDR3 reads CASKLAGSQETQYF. As DNA, the CDR3 is TGTGCCAGCAAGCTAGCGGGGTCTCAAGAGACCCAGTACTTC.

The gene calls are TRBV5-4 and TRBJ2-3; D possibly uses TRBD1 or TRBD2 (5 bases each). Trimming removed 4 bases at V and 1 base at J, with 13 bases between. The V gene's germline CDR1 is SGHNT and CDR2 YYREEE (reference sequence). There are 15 residues in the CDR3. As DNA, the CDR3 is TGTGCCAGCAGCGTGAGAGGGGCCGGCACAGATACGCAGTATTTT. Translating it yields CASSVRGAGTDTQYF.

This clonotype was counted only a few times. The J gene is TRBJ2-3, the V gene TRBV20-1, with a tentative D call TRBD1 (5 bases). Germline lookup yields CDR1 DFQATT and CDR2 SNEGSKA (reference sequence). The CDR3 sequence is 14 residues long. Trimming stripped 1 base from V and 4 bases from J, with 12 bases between. CDR3 residues: CSARVATGPDTQYF. CDR3 bases: TGCAGTGCTAGAGTGGCCACAGGTCCAGATACGCAGTATTTT.

V usage is TRBV21-1 and J usage is TRBJ2-3; the table's D call, TRBD1, was not checked against the DNA. TRBV21-1 is labeled a pseudogene. The CDR3 totals 15 residues. The CDR3 loop is CASSNYTLCTDTQYF. The CDR3 DNA reads as TGTGCCAGCAGCAATTACACCCTGTGCACAGATACGCAGTATTTT.

This clonotype has a handful of counts. The V call is TRBV4-1, the J call TRBJ2-3; the match to TRBD2 covers 7 bases. The CDR3 covers 14 residues. With V trimmed by 7 bases and J by 1 base, 5 bases remained unmatched. From germline, CDR1 is MGHRA and CDR2 YSYEKL. CDR3 bases: TGCGCCAGCAACCTTGCGGGGGGCACAGATACGCAGTATTTT. Its protein product is CASNLAGGTDTQYF.

This chain uses TRBV25-1 with TRBJ2-2; 8 positions agree with TRBD1. The V gene end was trimmed by 3 bases and the J gene end by 4 bases; junction bases not matched to a gene: 7. CDR1 is MGHDK and CDR2 is SYGVNS in the germline V gene. The CDR3 runs 16 residues. CDR3 sequence (DNA): TGTGCCAGCAGTGACCCGCAGGGGGCTGGCACCGGGGAGCTGTTTTTT. Translation gives CASSDPQGAGTGELFF.

V and J are TRBV10-3 and TRBJ1-5; 8 bases are shared with TRBD1. The junction had 2 bases not matched to a gene; V was cut back by 0 bases and J by 7 bases. Germline CDR1 ENHRY, CDR2 SYGVKD. The CDR3 has 14 residues. The CDR3 DNA follows: TGTGCCATCAGTGAGTCGACAGGGGAACAGCCCCAGCATTTT. It is translated as CAISESTGEQPQHF.

This rearrangement joins TRBV27 to TRBJ1-5, with TRBD1 matching 9 bases. After removal of 7 bases from V and 7 bases from J, the junction contained 8 bases not matched to a gene. Germline V gene data show CDR1 as MNHEY and CDR2 as SMNVEV (reference sequence). This CDR3 is built from 14 residues. CDR3 DNA: TGTGCCAGCATGGCTGGGACAGGGAACCAGCCCCAGCATTTT. Residues: CASMAGTGNQPQHF.

This rearrangement joins TRBV2 to TRBJ2-1, with 8 bases matching TRBD1. The V gene's germline CDR1 is SNHLY and CDR2 FYNNEI. The CDR3 consists of 13 residues. The V and J ends lost 9 bases and 9 bases, in that order; junction bases with no gene match: 10. The DNA of the CDR3 is TGTGCCAGAGACCGACAGGGGATTGGTGAGCAGTTCTTC. Its protein product is CARDRQGIGEQFF.

The chain carries TRBV30 and TRBJ2-5; tentatively, D is TRBD2 (5 bases). The CDR3 extends over 12 amino acids. V was pared by 2 bases and J by 5 bases, with 9 bases between. Germline V gene data show CDR1 as GTSNPN and CDR2 as SVGIG (reference sequence). The CDR3 sequence: CAWSSLAETQYF. In DNA, the CDR3 is TGTGCCTGGAGTTCTTTAGCGGAGACCCAGTACTTC.

This rearrangement joins TRBV2 to TRBJ2-1; perhaps TRBD1 as D (5 bases). V was clipped by 8 bases and J by 9 bases, with 20 bases between them. The CDR3 has 14 amino acids. Germline CDR1 SNHLY, CDR2 FYNNEI. The CDR3 nucleotides read TGTGCCAGCCTTCCTACAGGTTTGGTCGGTGAGCAGTTCTTC. It encodes CASLPTGLVGEQFF.

V is TRBV29-1 and J is TRBJ1-2; D is uncertain. CDR1 is SQVTM and CDR2 is ANQGSEA in the germline V gene. V was shortened by 0 bases and J by 4 bases, with 6 bases between the two germline ends. The CDR3 loop spans 12 amino acids. The DNA of the CDR3 is TGCAGCGTTGAAGATAGGCCCTATGGCTACACCTTC. Amino acid sequence: CSVEDRPYGYTF.

This clonotype occurred a few times. This chain links TRBV29-1 with TRBJ2-5; 10 bases are shared with TRBD2. This CDR3 contains 14 residues. The germline V gene has CDR1 SQVTM and CDR2 ANQGSEA. Trimming cost V 1 base and J 5 bases; bases outside gene matches: 4. This CDR3 reads CSVEVAGGWETQYF. CDR3 in DNA: TGCAGCGTTGAAGTAGCGGGAGGTTGGGAGACCCAGTACTTC.

The chain uses TRBV5-1 and TRBJ1-1; TRBD1 matches at 9 bases. V trimming: 0 bases; J trimming: 1 base; junction bases outside the gene matches: 4. Germline V gene lookup returns CDR1 SGHRS and CDR2 YFSETQ. The CDR3 runs 16 residues. This chain's CDR3 is CASSLAGTGSNTEAFF. Here the CDR3 DNA reads TGCGCCAGCAGCTTGGCCGGGACAGGGTCGAACACTGAAGCTTTCTTT.

There are many counts of this clonotype. V gene TRBV12-3 or TRBV12-4 combines with J gene TRBJ2-7; D uncertain. Trimming stripped 5 bases from V and 2 bases from J, with 13 bases between. The CDR3 sequence is 14 residues long. CDR3 sequence (DNA): TGTGCCAGCAGTATACATAGAGAAGCCTACGAGCAGTACTTC. Translated: CASSIHREAYEQYF.

The chain joins TRBV2 to TRBJ2-7; D uncertain. V dropped 2 bases and J dropped 7 bases, with 6 bases sitting between them. This CDR3 is built from 11 residues. Germline loops: CDR1 SNHLY, CDR2 FYNNEI. The CDR3 bases are TGTGCCAGCAGTGAACTCTCTGAGCAGTACTTC. Protein: CASSELSEQYF.

This clonotype was detected only a few times. This sequence joins TRBV4-3 and TRBJ2-1; the match to TRBD2 covers 7 bases. Germline CDR1 reads LGHNA; CDR2 reads YSLEER. V lost 4 bases to trimming and J lost 4 bases; unmatched junction nucleotides: 13. This CDR3 spans 17 amino acids. CDR3 sequence reads: CASSPVRGRSLYNEQFF. The CDR3 region has the DNA TGCGCCAGCAGCCCCGTACGCGGGAGATCCCTTTACAATGAGCAGTTCTTC.

A few counts support this clonotype. V and J are TRBV7-8 and TRBJ1-2, with no clear D. CDR3 size: 11 residues. Germline loops: CDR1 SGHVS, CDR2 FQNEAQ. V was pared by 5 bases and J by 6 bases, with 7 bases between. The DNA of the CDR3 is TGTGCCAGCAGCGACTTGAATGGCTACACCTTC. It is translated as CASSDLNGYTF.

This clonotype showed up just a few times. The chain uses TRBV12-3 or TRBV12-4 and TRBJ2-7, with 11 bases that match TRBD2. V lost 5 bases, J lost 0 bases, and 15 bases stayed unmatched. The CDR3 extends over 19 amino acids. CDR3 coding DNA: TGTGCCAGCAGTGCGACGCTTCTAGCGGGGGGTCCCCTCTCCTACGAGCAGTACTTC. Translating it yields CASSATLLAGGPLSYEQYF.

CDR3 protein: CSARRTTGNEQFF. DNA for the CDR3: TGCAGTGCTAGACGGACTACCGGCAATGAGCAGTTCTTC. The chain has TRBV20-1 and TRBJ2-1; D perhaps matches TRBD2 (6 bases). The CDR3 loop spans 13 amino acids. Between the trimmed V and J ends, which lost 2 bases and 6 bases, there was a span of 11 bases. Germline CDR1 and CDR2: DFQATT and SNEGSKA (reference sequence).

The V and J genes are TRBV9 and TRBJ2-7; 8 nucleotides match TRBD2. Trimming cost V 0 bases and J 5 bases; bases outside gene matches: 10. This CDR3 comprises 16 residues. Germline CDR1 reads SGDLS; CDR2 reads YYNGEE. This chain's CDR3 is CASSVALRGGLDEQYF. As DNA, the CDR3 is TGTGCCAGCAGCGTAGCCCTACGCGGGGGGCTCGACGAGCAGTACTTC.

V gene TRBV9 combines with J gene TRBJ2-1; tentative D call: TRBD2 (5 bases). The length of the CDR3 is 13 residues. CDR1 is SGDLS and CDR2 is YYNGEE in the germline V gene. Trimming stripped 0 bases from V and 9 bases from J, with 10 bases between. In nucleotides, the CDR3 is TGTGCCAGCAGCGTAGAGGGAGCCACTGAGCAGTTCTTC. Residues: CASSVEGATEQFF.

This clonotype came up a few times. The CDR3 region is CASDIGINEQFF. The CDR3 region has the DNA TGTGCCAGCGATATAGGGATCAATGAGCAGTTCTTC. The chain employs TRBV6-6 and TRBJ2-1; D gene ambiguous. Germline values: CDR1 MNHNY, CDR2 SVGAGI (reference sequence). V lost 8 bases to trimming and J lost 6 bases, with 11 bases between them. This CDR3 comprises 12 residues.

The rearrangement joins TRBV19 to TRBJ2-7; 8 bases are a match to TRBD1. The CDR3 totals 14 residues. Germline-derived CDR1 and CDR2 are LNHDA and SQIVND (reference sequence). V trimming: 5 bases; J trimming: 2 bases; junction bases outside the gene matches: 5. The CDR3 spells CASSPGQAPYEQYF. The CDR3 DNA follows: TGTGCCAGTAGTCCGGGACAGGCACCCTACGAGCAGTACTTC.

This clonotype showed up just a few times. The chain joins TRBV28 to TRBJ2-2; 13 bases align to TRBD2. The CDR3 is 17 amino acids. J lost 6 bases, V lost 4 bases, and 8 bases had no gene match. From germline, CDR1 is MDHEN and CDR2 SYDVKM. DNA for the CDR3: TGTGCCAGCAGTTCAAAACTAGCGGGAGGGTGGTCCGGGGAGCTGTTTTTT. Amino acids: CASSSKLAGGWSGELFF.

The chain couples TRBV29-1 to TRBJ1-1; TRBD1 agrees at 10 bases. The CDR3 length is 13 residues. Germline-derived CDR1 and CDR2 are SQVTM and ANQGSEA. The V gene end was trimmed by 6 bases and the J gene end by 4 bases; junction bases not matched to a gene: 5. The CDR3 spells CSVGTGESTEAFF. For the CDR3, the DNA is TGCAGCGTGGGGACAGGGGAGAGCACTGAAGCTTTCTTT.

This clonotype was found a few times. The CDR3 spells CASSQVARGYYEQYF. CDR3 nucleotides: TGTGCCAGCAGCCAAGTGGCACGGGGGTACTACGAGCAGTACTTC. V usage is TRBV3-1 and J usage is TRBJ2-7, with D tentatively TRBD2 (6 bases). Trimming took 1 base from V and 3 from J, leaving 13 bases between them. The CDR3 spans 15 residues. CDR1 LGHDT and CDR2 YNNKEL come from the germline V gene (reference sequence).